This passage covers 27 T cell receptor beta chains from one sample sequenced in a study of blood T cell repertoires in COVID-19. The table came from immunoSEQ multiplex PCR; TCRdb's copy has only in-frame clones and leaves some out. The profile covers under 200,000 clones, with approximately 89% appearing a single time and around 2.5% taken by the ten largest. Sequenced: peripheral blood. These receptors came from a man aged 35 to 55 with active or convalescent COVID-19.

The J gene is TRBJ1-1, the V gene TRBV28; D unresolved. The germline CDR1 and CDR2 sequences are MDHEN and SYDVKM. Trimming removed 2 bases at V and 3 bases at J, with 10 bases between. The CDR3 sequence is 14 residues long. For the CDR3, the DNA is TGTGCCAGCAGTTTACCGGGGATGTACACTGAAGCTTTCTTT. Protein product: CASSLPGMYTEAFF.

This chain links TRBV9 with TRBJ2-3; no firm D call. V gave up 0 bases and J gave up 4 bases, with 12 bases separating them. The CDR3 is 15 amino acids. The germline gives CDR1 SGDLS, CDR2 YYNGEE. Here the CDR3 reads CASSVDPGRADTQYF. The CDR3 DNA reads as TGTGCCAGCAGCGTAGACCCCGGTCGGGCAGATACGCAGTATTTT.

The chain employs TRBV11-2 and TRBJ2-2; D not certain. V gave up 3 bases and J gave up 1 base, with 3 bases separating them. From germline, CDR1 is SGHAT and CDR2 FQNNGV. The CDR3 is made up of 13 amino acids. CDR3: CASSLRNTGELFF. The CDR3 DNA is TGTGCCAGCAGCTTGCGGAACACCGGGGAGCTGTTTTTT.

This clone showed up just once. J is TRBJ2-1 and V is TRBV7-2; D perhaps matches TRBD1 (6 bases). Germline assignment: CDR1 SGHTA and CDR2 FQGNSA. The V and J ends lost 5 bases and 5 bases respectively, with 19 bases between them. CDR3 length: 16 residues. The CDR3 DNA follows: TGTGCCAGCAGCGTACGGGACATTTCGTGGGACAATGAGCAGTTCTTC. Its translation is CASSVRDISWDNEQFF.

This clone was seen only once. The DNA is omitted, as the CDR3 cannot be located on it reliably, and the CDR3 follows TCRdb's listing. The chain links TRBV9 to TRBJ2-7; no check of the table's D call, TRBD1, against the DNA was made. The germline gives CDR1 SGDLS, CDR2 YYNGEE. The CDR3 is made up of 15 amino acids, end residues included. The CDR3 sequence is CASSFGTGSSYEQYF.

This clone was seen just once. This rearrangement joins TRBV12-3 or TRBV12-4 to TRBJ1-2, with 8 positions matching TRBD1. The CDR3 contains 13 residues. V shed 5 bases and J 2 bases; nucleotides not matched to a gene: 1. The CDR3 DNA is TGTGCCAGCAGTCGGGACAGGAACTATGGCTACACCTTC. Its translation is CASSRDRNYGYTF.

The chain recombines TRBV15 with TRBJ2-7, with TRBD1 identical over 8 bases. The CDR3 length is 14 residues. Per germline, CDR1 LNHNV and CDR2 YYDKDF (reference sequence). Trimming removed 1 base from V and 11 bases from J; junction bases left unmatched: 10. CDR3 bases: TGTGCCACCAGCAGAGGGACAGGGACAGGACCTAAGTACTTC. This translates into CATSRGTGTGPKYF.

CDR3 DNA: TGTGCCAGCAGTTACCGGATAGGGGCATTTAATTCACCCCTCCACTTT. Its protein is CASSYRIGAFNSPLHF. The chain has TRBV6-2 or TRBV6-3 and TRBJ1-6, with D possibly matching TRBD1 (5 bases). V shed 2 bases and J shed 6 bases, with 14 bases lying between them. This CDR3 is 16 amino acids long. Germline lookup yields CDR1 MNHEY and CDR2 SVGEGT.

This chain connects TRBV3-1 (or the pseudogene TRBV3-2) to TRBJ2-3, with 7 bases fitting TRBD1. Trimming at V came to 2 bases and at J to 2 bases, leaving 7 bases not matched to a gene. Germline CDR1 and CDR2: LGHDT and YNNKEL (reference sequence). The CDR3 has 16 amino acids. This chain's CDR3 is CASSQRHRGDTDTQYF. CDR3 bases: TGTGCCAGCAGCCAAAGACACAGGGGTGACACAGATACGCAGTATTTT.

This chain connects TRBV29-1 to TRBJ2-1, with D possibly matching TRBD1 (6 bases). Germline-derived CDR1 and CDR2 are SQVTM and ANQGSEA. The CDR3 is 12 amino acids. Trimming pared 1 base from V and 12 bases from J, leaving 13 bases between. CDR3: CSVEVVGRGQFF. DNA of the CDR3: TGCAGCGTTGAAGTTGTCGGCAGGGGGCAGTTCTTC.

The table lists this clone with a count of one. This chain joins TRBV18 and TRBJ2-5, with TRBD1 matching 9 bases. V lost 0 bases, J lost 3 bases, and 5 bases stayed unmatched. The germline V gene encodes CDR1 KGHSH and CDR2 LQKENI. The CDR3 totals 16 residues. The DNA for the CDR3 is TGTGCCAGCTCACCACCAGTGGGACAGGGAGAAGAGACCCAGTACTTC. The encoded protein is CASSPPVGQGEETQYF.

The genes are TRBV27 and TRBJ2-3; 7 bases are a match to TRBD2. V was clipped by 1 base and J by 4 bases; unmatched bases: 2. This CDR3 has 14 residues. CDR1 and CDR2 from the germline V gene are MNHEY and SMNVEV (reference sequence). The CDR3 DNA follows: TGTGCCAGCAGTTTATTGCGGGAGTCAGATACGCAGTATTTT. This gives the protein CASSLLRESDTQYF.

V and J are TRBV5-8 and TRBJ1-2; 9 positions match TRBD1. V lost 0 bases, J lost 2 bases, and 5 bases stayed unmatched. The CDR3 length is 16 residues. In germline, CDR1 is SGHTS, CDR2 YDEGEE. This chain's CDR3 is CASSLVLTGGNYGYTF. The CDR3 nucleotides read TGTGCCAGCAGCTTGGTTCTGACAGGGGGGAACTATGGCTACACCTTC.

The chain couples TRBV4-2 to TRBJ2-5; D not resolved. Trimming shortened V by 0 bases and J by 7 bases, and 9 bases separated the two germline ends. The CDR3 is made up of 13 amino acids. CDR1 and CDR2 (germline): LGHNA, YNFKEQ. The CDR3: CASSQEQSSTQYF. CDR3 bases: TGTGCCAGCAGCCAAGAACAATCTTCGACCCAGTACTTC.

The chain has TRBV7-9 and TRBJ1-2, with TRBD1 identical over 8 bases. There are 17 residues in the CDR3. CDR1 SEHNR and CDR2 FQNEAQ come from the germline V gene (reference sequence). V shed 5 bases, J shed 4 bases, and the junction held 15 bases outside the gene matches. CDR3 protein: CASSQSGTGYSRYGYTF. For the CDR3, the DNA is TGTGCCAGCAGCCAGAGCGGGACAGGCTATTCCCGCTATGGCTACACCTTC.

This chain uses TRBV30 with TRBJ1-1, with TRBD1 matching 7 bases. V shed 4 bases and J 1 base; nucleotides not matched to a gene: 6. This CDR3 spans 14 amino acids. From germline, CDR1 is GTSNPN and CDR2 SVGIG (reference sequence). The CDR3 sequence: CAWTLGQTNTEAFF. CDR3 nucleotides: TGTGCCTGGACACTGGGACAGACGAACACTGAAGCTTTCTTT.

The chain links TRBV28 to TRBJ1-1, with D maybe TRBD1 (6 bases). V shed 5 bases and J shed 10 bases, with 17 bases lying between them. The CDR3 length is 13 residues. Germline loops: CDR1 MDHEN, CDR2 SYDVKM. CDR3 sequence: CASSPRPGAGAFF. The CDR3 bases are TGTGCCAGCAGTCCCCGGCCAGGGGCGGGAGCTTTCTTT.

V gene TRBV27 combines with J gene TRBJ2-7; D possibly corresponds to TRBD2 (5 bases). Germline V gene sequence: CDR1 MNHEY, CDR2 SMNVEV (reference sequence). The V end lost 4 bases, the J end lost 5 bases, and 21 bases lay between the germline ends. This CDR3 region has 16 residues. Written as DNA, the CDR3 is TGTGCCAGCAGTTCCCCCCTCTCATCCGGGAAGGACGAGCAGTACTTC. It specifies CASSSPLSSGKDEQYF.

The chain combines TRBV9 with TRBJ1-5, with D maybe TRBD1 (6 bases). The CDR3 totals 18 residues. The V and J ends lost 7 bases and 0 bases respectively, with 23 bases between them. Germline loops: CDR1 SGDLS, CDR2 YYNGEE. CDR3 sequence: CASSGPGDTRYSNQPQHF. CDR3 in DNA: TGTGCCAGCTCAGGGCCCGGGGACACAAGATATAGCAATCAGCCCCAGCATTTT.

This clone came up once. The V gene is TRBV19, the J gene TRBJ2-1; 14 bases are a match to TRBD2. The CDR3 runs 16 residues. V dropped 4 bases and J dropped 5; count of bases not matched to a gene: 4. Looked up from germline, CDR1 is LNHDA and CDR2 is SQIVND (reference sequence). The CDR3 DNA is TGTGCCAGTAGTACGCGGGGACTAGCGGGGGACAATGAGCAGTTCTTC. Encoded protein: CASSTRGLAGDNEQFF.

This clone was found once. The chain links TRBV7-2 to TRBJ2-1; tentative D call: TRBD1 (7 bases). The CDR3 has 15 amino acids. Germline assignment: CDR1 SGHTA and CDR2 FQGNSA. The V gene lost 5 bases and the J gene lost 6 bases, with 17 bases spanning the gap. Written as DNA, the CDR3 is TGTGCCAGCAGCCCTCAGGGGGGAAGCGGCAATGAGCAGTTCTTC. Translated, it gives CASSPQGGSGNEQFF.

The rearrangement joins TRBV9 to TRBJ1-5, with 8 bases that match TRBD1. Germline-derived CDR1 and CDR2 are SGDLS and YYNGEE. V lost 2 bases to trimming and J lost 7 bases; unmatched junction nucleotides: 11. The CDR3 runs to 16 residues. CDR3 amino acids: CASSVHRTGSIQPQHF. The CDR3 region has the DNA TGTGCCAGCAGCGTCCATCGGACAGGGTCGATACAGCCCCAGCATTTT.

The rearrangement joins TRBV7-2 to TRBJ1-2, with 8 bases identical to TRBD1. Germline V gene sequence: CDR1 SGHTA, CDR2 FQGNSA. V trimming: 5 bases; J trimming: 4 bases; junction bases outside the gene matches: 9. CDR3 size: 15 residues. This CDR3 reads CASSLGQGRGYGYTF. DNA for the CDR3: TGTGCCAGCAGCCTCGGACAGGGTCGAGGCTATGGCTACACCTTC. The full variable domain, with the rest looked up from reference TRBV7-2 and TRBJ1-2, is GAGVSQSPSNKVTEKGKDVELRCDPISGHTALYWYRQSLGQGLEFLIYFQGNSAPDKSGLPSDRFSAERTGGSVSTLTIQRTQQEDSAVYLCASSLGQGRGYGYTFGSGTRLTVV.

The chain links TRBV2 to TRBJ2-3; D might be TRBD2 (7 bases). The CDR3 has 14 residues. Germline V gene data show CDR1 as SNHLY and CDR2 as FYNNEI. V lost 7 bases and J 2 bases, leaving 13 bases between the germline ends. The CDR3 DNA sequence: TGTGCCAGCAAGGGGGGGTGGGACACAGATACGCAGTATTTT. Translating gives CASKGGWDTDTQYF.

The rearrangement joins TRBV2 to TRBJ1-1, with D possibly matching TRBD1 (6 bases). The CDR3 length is 13 residues. Germline CDR1 SNHLY, CDR2 FYNNEI. Trimming removed 6 bases from V and 10 bases from J, with 18 bases in between. Written as DNA, the CDR3 is TGTGCCAGCAGAACCTCGGGACATTCCGGAGCTTTCTTT. Its translation: CASRTSGHSGAFF.

This chain joins TRBV12-5 and TRBJ1-4; 7 bases line up with TRBD1. The CDR3 loop spans 15 amino acids. The germline CDR1 and CDR2 sequences are LGHNT and FRNRAP. Unmatched junction bases numbered 10, after V lost 6 bases and J lost 6 bases. DNA of the CDR3: TGTGCTAGTGGCCTCCCGACAGGGACCGATGAAAAACTGTTTTTT. It is translated as CASGLPTGTDEKLFF. Looking up the rest from reference TRBV12-5 and TRBJ1-4 gives the full variable domain: DARVTQTPRHKVTEMGQEVTMRCQPILGHNTVFWYRQTMMQGLELLAYFRNRAPLDDSGMPKDRFSAEMPDATLATLKIQPSEPRDSAVYFCASGLPTGTDEKLFFGSGTQLSVL.

J is TRBJ1-1 and V is TRBV11-2, with a weak D call TRBD1 (5 bases). V was shortened by 3 bases and J by 5 bases, with 10 bases between the two germline ends. The germline V gene has CDR1 SGHAT and CDR2 FQNNGV. The CDR3 is 13 amino acids. In DNA, the CDR3 is TGTGCCAGCAGCTTTGAGAGACAGACTGAAGCTTTCTTT. As protein: CASSFERQTEAFF.